This entry lists 20 T cell receptor beta chains sequenced from one sample in a study of blood T cell repertoires in COVID-19. TCRdb's table, derived via immunoSEQ multiplex PCR, lists solely in-frame clones and lacks some. The sample shows around 200,000 clones, around 86% of them seen only once. Input material: peripheral blood. The receptors shown here come from a woman older than 75 in a cohort sampled during active or convalescent COVID-19.

V usage is TRBV3-1 (or the pseudogene TRBV3-2) and J usage is TRBJ1-5, with D perhaps TRBD1 (5 bases). Germline lookup yields CDR1 LGHDT and CDR2 YNNKEL (reference sequence). With 6 bases removed from V and 0 bases from J, the gap between germline ends came to 12 bases. This CDR3 is built from 15 residues. The CDR3 coding sequence is TGTGCCAGCAGTGCCGGGGGGAGTAGCAATCAGCCCCAGCATTTT. This sequence encodes CASSAGGSSNQPQHF.

This chain uses TRBV5-4 with TRBJ2-7; 7 nucleotides agree with TRBD2. J was trimmed by 4 bases and V by 4 bases; bases with no gene match: 8. Germline V gene data show CDR1 as SGHNT and CDR2 as YYREEE (reference sequence). The CDR3 extends over 14 amino acids. Written as DNA, the CDR3 is TGTGCCAGCAGCGCGGGCGGGGGAATTTACGAGCAGTACTTC. This sequence encodes CASSAGGGIYEQYF.

This sequence joins TRBV19 and TRBJ1-5; 8 nucleotides agree with TRBD1. Germline assignment: CDR1 LNHDA and CDR2 SQIVND (reference sequence). The CDR3 is 15 residues long. Unmatched junction bases numbered 5, after V lost 6 bases and J lost 1 base. The CDR3 here is CASSRQGPSNQPQHF. The CDR3 DNA sequence: TGTGCCAGTAGCAGACAGGGGCCGAGCAATCAGCCCCAGCATTTT.

The genes are TRBV19 and TRBJ1-5, with D possibly TRBD1 on 6 matching bases. The CDR3 is made up of 14 amino acids. V was cut by 5 bases and J by 2 bases, with 10 bases left in between. Germline V gene data show CDR1 as LNHDA and CDR2 as SQIVND (reference sequence). The CDR3 nucleotides read TGTGCCAGTAGTCACAGGGATGGCAATCAGCCCCAGCATTTT. Translated: CASSHRDGNQPQHF.

This CDR3 reads CAWSRGPSRKLFF. The DNA for the CDR3 is TGTGCCTGGAGTAGGGGCCCCTCGAGAAAACTGTTTTTT. This chain links TRBV30 with TRBJ1-4; tentatively, D is TRBD1 (5 bases). V was trimmed by 2 bases and J by 10 bases, leaving 14 bases between them. This CDR3 is 13 amino acids long. Germline lookup yields CDR1 GTSNPN and CDR2 SVGIG (reference sequence).

This clone was counted once. The V gene is TRBV7-9, the J gene TRBJ2-2; possible D gene TRBD1, 5 bases. This CDR3 has 16 residues. V was pared by 4 bases and J by 1 base, with 13 bases between. Germline values: CDR1 SEHNR, CDR2 FQNEAQ (reference sequence). The CDR3 nucleotides read TGTGCCAGCAGCTCTGCCAGGGTTGGGAACACCGGGGAGCTGTTTTTT. Translation: CASSSARVGNTGELFF.

This chain links TRBV29-1 with TRBJ1-2; D remains ambiguous. The CDR3 is made up of 12 amino acids. Trimming left V 4 bases short and J 2 bases short, with 8 bases between. Per the germline V gene, CDR1 is SQVTM and CDR2 is ANQGSEA. The CDR3 loop is CSVGRGNYGYTF. DNA for the CDR3: TGCAGCGTTGGGCGGGGAAACTATGGCTACACCTTC.

The V call is TRBV28, the J call TRBJ1-5; maybe TRBD1 (6 bases). CDR1 is MDHEN and CDR2 is SYDVKM in the germline V gene. Between the trimmed V and J ends, which lost 2 bases and 4 bases, there was a span of 12 bases. This CDR3 contains 15 residues. The CDR3 spells CASSLQGTSNQPQHF. CDR3 sequence (DNA): TGTGCCAGCAGTTTACAGGGGACGAGTAATCAGCCCCAGCATTTT.

The chain is built from TRBV5-4 and TRBJ2-7; 7 bases line up with TRBD1. CDR1 is SGHNT and CDR2 is YYREEE in the germline V gene (reference sequence). CDR3 length: 17 residues. With V trimmed by 4 bases and J by 4 bases, 17 bases remained unmatched. CDR3 DNA: TGTGCCAGCAGCCGATCGATCATACAGGGGTATTCTTACGAGCAGTACTTC. Its translation is CASSRSIIQGYSYEQYF.

This clone occurred once. This sequence joins TRBV7-2 and TRBJ2-3; 12 bases align to TRBD2. Per the germline V gene, CDR1 is SGHTA and CDR2 is FQGNSA. Trimming removed 1 base from V and 4 bases from J; junction bases left unmatched: 3. This CDR3 is built from 16 residues. The CDR3, as DNA: TGTGCCAGCAGCTTAGGACTAGCGGGAGTGTCAGATACGCAGTATTTT. Protein: CASSLGLAGVSDTQYF.

The V call is TRBV4-1, the J call TRBJ1-1, with D maybe TRBD1 (5 bases). The CDR3 runs to 12 residues. The V gene's germline CDR1 is MGHRA and CDR2 YSYEKL. Trimming stripped 4 bases from V and 10 bases from J, with 13 bases between. CDR3 nucleotide sequence: TGCGCCAGCAGCCTGAGCGGGGCTCGAGCTTTCTTT. Translation gives CASSLSGARAFF.

The V gene is TRBV19, the J gene TRBJ1-6, with a tentative D call TRBD1 (6 bases). This CDR3 is 13 amino acids long. Per the germline V gene, CDR1 is LNHDA and CDR2 is SQIVND (reference sequence). V lost 5 bases and J 8 bases, leaving 10 bases between the germline ends. DNA for the CDR3: TGTGCCAGTAGTTCAGGGGATTATTCACCCCTCCACTTT. The encoded protein is CASSSGDYSPLHF.

This chain uses TRBV5-1 with TRBJ2-3; D not certain. CDR3 length equals 14 residues. Trimming shortened V by 0 bases and J by 6 bases, and 11 bases separated the two germline ends. Looked up from germline, CDR1 is SGHRS and CDR2 is YFSETQ. As DNA, the CDR3 is TGCGCCAGCAGCTTGGGCGAGAGTGTGGATACGCAGTATTTT. This codes for CASSLGESVDTQYF.

The chain is built from TRBV4-1 and TRBJ1-5; D possibly corresponds to TRBD1 (5 bases). Trimming took off 5 bases at V and 7 bases at J, with 12 bases between the two ends. The CDR3 is 13 residues long. The germline V gene has CDR1 MGHRA and CDR2 YSYEKL. The CDR3 DNA reads TGCGCCAGCAGCTTCGACAGCCGGCAGCCCCAGCATTTT. Residues: CASSFDSRQPQHF.

V gene TRBV7-9 combines with J gene TRBJ2-1, with TRBD2 matching 14 bases. The germline gives CDR1 SEHNR, CDR2 FQNEAQ (reference sequence). The CDR3 sequence is 18 residues long. V was clipped by 4 bases and J by 3 bases; unmatched bases: 8. The CDR3 nucleotides are TGTGCCAGCAGCTCAGGGGGGACTAGCGGGAGAGTCTACAATGAGCAGTTCTTC. It translates to CASSSGGTSGRVYNEQFF.

The chain links TRBV5-5 to TRBJ1-1; the match to TRBD1 covers 7 bases. The CDR3 extends over 15 amino acids. V gave up 3 bases and J gave up 0 bases; unmatched junction bases: 5. Germline V gives CDR1 SGHKS, CDR2 YYEKEE (reference sequence). Written as DNA, the CDR3 is TGTGCCAGCAGCTGGGCCGGGACAGTGAACACTGAAGCTTTCTTT. Translated: CASSWAGTVNTEAFF. The full variable domain, rest sourced from reference TRBV5-5 and TRBJ1-1, is DAGVTQSPTHLIKTRGQQVTLRCSPISGHKSVSWYQQVLGQGPQFIFQYYEKEERGRGNFPDRFSARQFPNYSSELNVNALLLGDSALYLCASSWAGTVNTEAFFGQGTRLTVV.

This rearrangement joins TRBV9 to TRBJ1-6; tentative D call: TRBD1 (6 bases). The CDR3 is made up of 13 amino acids. Germline V lookup: CDR1 SGDLS, CDR2 YYNGEE. V dropped 2 bases and J dropped 10 bases, with 10 bases sitting between them. The CDR3 is CASSVDSRSPLHF. The DNA of the CDR3 is TGTGCCAGCAGCGTGGACAGCAGGTCACCCCTCCACTTT.

The chain joins TRBV10-2 to TRBJ2-3, with 8 bases aligning to TRBD2. The length of the CDR3 is 15 residues. Trimming removed 4 bases from V and 5 bases from J; junction bases left unmatched: 8. CDR1 and CDR2 (germline): WSHSY, SAAADI. The CDR3 DNA reads TGCGCCAGCAGTGGTTGGGGACTAGAAAGAGATACGCAGTATTTT. Translating it yields CASSGWGLERDTQYF.

The J gene is TRBJ2-2, the V gene TRBV9; D may be TRBD1 (5 bases). V lost 4 bases and J lost 7, with 11 bases in between. The CDR3 is made up of 13 amino acids. Germline V CDR1 and CDR2: SGDLS, YYNGEE. The DNA for the CDR3 is TGTGCCAGCAGCCAAAGGGGTCACGGGGAGCTGTTTTTT. It is translated as CASSQRGHGELFF.

The chain couples TRBV5-1 to TRBJ1-1; D uncertain. The CDR3 covers 14 residues. Germline loops: CDR1 SGHRS, CDR2 YFSETQ. Between the trimmed V and J ends, which lost 4 bases and 1 base, there was a span of 11 bases. The CDR3, as DNA: TGCGCCAGCAGCCCAGGTCCAGGGAACACTGAAGCTTTCTTT. It specifies CASSPGPGNTEAFF.